These 23 T cell receptor beta chains were all obtained from the same sample, sequenced in a study of blood T cells in healthy people across ages (dated by TCRdb to between 2015 and 2017). The protocol used for the library was 5' RACE. TCRdb shows the sequencer as Illumina HiSeq 2500. A second PCR of roughly 7 to 11 cycles was performed with a sample-barcoded 5' primer and a J-beta primer mix. TCRdb handled the public reads itself, with Q25 trimming in fastp and clone calling in MiXCR, and kept productive beta chains. For every CDR3 protein sequence, its rows merge into one entry that carries the most common genes and DNA. The sample table contains 910,000 or so distinct CDR3 sequences; only one count was recorded for just over 50% of them. The ten biggest clones cover 20% to 25% of the sample. Sequenced sample: blood. Source of these receptors: a woman in her sixties or seventies in good health.

A few counts support this clonotype. The chain is built from TRBV7-9 and TRBJ2-7; maybe TRBD2 (5 bases). This CDR3 has 12 residues. Looked up from germline, CDR1 is SEHNR and CDR2 is FQNEAQ (reference sequence). V was shortened by 5 bases and J by 5 bases, with 10 bases between the two germline ends. The CDR3 spells CASSEDSDEQYF. CDR3 nucleotide sequence: TGTGCCAGCAGCGAGGACTCTGACGAGCAGTACTTC. Using reference TRBV7-9 and TRBJ2-7 for the parts outside the CDR3, the full variable domain is DTGVSQNPRHKITKRGQNVTFRCDPISEHNRLYWYRQTLGQGPEFLTYFQNEAQLEKSRLLSDRFSAERPKGSFSTLEIQRTEQGDSAMYLCASSEDSDEQYFGPGTRLTVT.

The chain is built from TRBV20-1 and TRBJ2-3; 9 nucleotides agree with TRBD2. Unmatched junction bases numbered 16, after V lost 1 base and J lost 8 bases. There are 17 residues in the CDR3. CDR1 and CDR2 (germline): DFQATT, SNEGSKA (reference sequence). In DNA, the CDR3 is TGCAGTGCTAGAGGTCCCGGGACTAGCTACGGGAGGGGTACGCAGTATTTT. Protein sequence: CSARGPGTSYGRGTQYF.

The rearrangement joins TRBV20-1 to TRBJ2-5; the match to TRBD2 covers 8 bases. Germline CDR1 and CDR2: DFQATT and SNEGSKA (reference sequence). This CDR3 contains 15 residues. The ends lost 3 bases at V and 1 base at J; junction bases unmatched: 7. CDR3 residues: CSASSWSGSQETQYF. CDR3 sequence (DNA): TGCAGTGCTAGTTCCTGGAGCGGGAGCCAAGAGACCCAGTACTTC.

As concerns this clonotype: One junction end disagrees with the germline gene, perhaps due to a read error. The chain recombines TRBV20-1 with TRBJ2-1; D may be TRBD2 (5 bases). The CDR3 length is 16 residues. The germline V gene encodes CDR1 DFQATT and CDR2 SNEGSKA (reference sequence). CDR3 sequence reads: CSARDRRREPYNEQFF. DNA for the CDR3: TGCAGTGCTAGAGATCGTCGAAGGGAGCCCTACAATGAGCAGTTCTTT.

This clonotype was observed a handful of times. The chain links TRBV5-5 to TRBJ2-7; TRBD2 aligns across 9 bases. With the DNA end fitting TRBJ2-5 better, the J assignment may be wrong. The CDR3 totals 16 residues. Germline assignment: CDR1 SGHKS and CDR2 YYEKEE (reference sequence). The CDR3 DNA reads TGTGCCAGCAGCTTGGTTATAGCGGGAGCTGGAAAGACCCAGTACTTC. It specifies CASSLVIAGAGKTQYF.

The V gene is TRBV7-2, the J gene TRBJ2-2, with 9 nucleotides matching TRBD2. CDR3 size: 16 residues. Germline trimming cut 4 bases from V and 5 bases from J; bases unmatched to any gene: 8. Germline V gene data show CDR1 as SGHTA and CDR2 as FQGNSA. The CDR3 region has the DNA TGTGCCAGCAGCTCCCCTAGGGCGGGAGGGACCGGGGAGCTGTTTTTT. It is translated as CASSSPRAGGTGELFF.

This chain uses TRBV6-5 with TRBJ2-3; D is perhaps TRBD1 (6 bases). The CDR3 has 14 amino acids. Germline V gives CDR1 MNHEY, CDR2 SVGAGI. V gave up 5 bases and J gave up 5 bases, with 14 bases separating them. The CDR3 nucleotides read TGTGCCAGCAGTCCGGACAGAGTCGGAGATACGCAGTATTTT. Translated, it gives CASSPDRVGDTQYF.

The rearrangement links TRBV4-2 to TRBJ2-3; possibly TRBD2 for D (5 bases). Deletions cut 0 bases from V and 1 base from J, with 11 bases between. The germline CDR1 and CDR2 sequences are LGHNA and YNFKEQ. The CDR3 runs 16 residues. CDR3 in DNA: TGTGCCAGCAGCCAAGACTGGAGAGCGGGCACAGATACGCAGTATTTT. Translation: CASSQDWRAGTDTQYF.

This clonotype has a single count. The DNA of the CDR3 is TGCGCCAGCCAACTAGCGGATACGCAGTATTTT. Encoded protein: CASQLADTQYF. J is TRBJ2-3 and V is TRBV5-1, with 7 nucleotides matching TRBD2. CDR3 length: 11 residues. The germline V gene has CDR1 SGHRS and CDR2 YFSETQ. The junction had 2 bases not matched to a gene; V was cut back by 7 bases and J by 6 bases.

This chain connects TRBV7-9 to TRBJ2-3, with D possibly called TRBD1 or TRBD2 (6 bases each). Trimming left V 5 bases short and J 4 bases short, with 22 bases between. There are 17 residues in the CDR3. CDR1 SEHNR and CDR2 FQNEAQ come from the germline V gene (reference sequence). The CDR3 DNA sequence: TGTGCCAGCAGCCCCCACGGGGGAAGGGGGTTCGCAGATACGCAGTATTTT. Protein sequence: CASSPHGGRGFADTQYF.

CDR3 sequence reads: CSASRPRLAGGTDTQYF. The CDR3 coding sequence is TGCAGTGCTTCCAGGCCGAGACTAGCGGGGGGCACAGATACGCAGTATTTT. The V call is TRBV20-1, the J call TRBJ2-3; 12 nucleotides line up with TRBD2. The V gene end was trimmed by 5 bases and the J gene end by 1 base; junction bases not matched to a gene: 10. This CDR3 spans 17 amino acids. Looked up from germline, CDR1 is DFQATT and CDR2 is SNEGSKA (reference sequence).

The V gene is TRBV27, the J gene TRBJ2-1, with TRBD2 matching over 7 bases. Germline V CDR1 and CDR2: MNHEY, SMNVEV (reference sequence). V trimming: 2 bases; J trimming: 0 bases; junction bases outside the gene matches: 10. This CDR3 is 18 amino acids long. CDR3 in amino acids: CASSLGLAADSSYNEQFF. The CDR3 region has the DNA TGTGCCAGCAGTTTAGGCCTAGCGGCCGACAGCTCCTACAATGAGCAGTTCTTC.

This rearrangement joins TRBV5-5 to TRBJ1-1; D call uncertain. In germline, CDR1 is SGHKS, CDR2 YYEKEE (reference sequence). V lost 2 bases, J lost 10 bases, and 15 bases lay in between. This CDR3 has 13 amino acids. The CDR3 coding sequence is TGTGCCAGCAGCTTTAATCAAGTGATCGGAGCTTTCTTT. This encodes CASSFNQVIGAFF.

As for this clonotype: Germline and junction disagree at one end, which may indicate a read error. The chain recombines TRBV29-1 with TRBJ2-7; a possible D gene is TRBD2 (6 bases). The germline V gene encodes CDR1 SQVTM and CDR2 ANQGSEA. The CDR3 contains 13 residues. The CDR3 nucleotides read TGCAGCGTTCTCCGGGAGCCATCCTACGGGCAGTACTTC. This encodes CSVLREPSYGQYF.

The chain couples TRBV7-9 to TRBJ1-2, with no clear D. Trimming cost V 5 bases and J 4 bases, with 17 bases left between them. The CDR3 length is 15 residues. The germline V gene encodes CDR1 SEHNR and CDR2 FQNEAQ (reference sequence). CDR3 protein: CASSRPGVATYGYTF. CDR3 sequence (DNA): TGTGCCAGCAGCCGGCCCGGGGTCGCGACCTATGGCTACACCTTC.

The chain links TRBV25-1 to TRBJ2-7, with TRBD2 matching 9 bases. Germline V gene lookup returns CDR1 MGHDK and CDR2 SYGVNS. Trimming took 3 bases from V and 3 from J; bases not matched to a gene: 15. CDR3 size: 18 residues. CDR3 loop: CASSEGQIGGLAYYEQYF. The CDR3 DNA is TGTGCCAGCAGTGAGGGACAGATTGGGGGACTAGCCTACTACGAGCAGTACTTC.

This clonotype was found many times. Here the CDR3 reads CSVSGQTYEQYF. Here the CDR3 DNA reads TGCAGCGTCTCCGGACAAACCTACGAGCAGTACTTC. The chain joins TRBV29-1 to TRBJ2-7; D is possibly TRBD1 (5 bases). CDR3 length: 12 amino acids. V was clipped by 6 bases and J by 2 bases, with 11 bases between them. Germline assignment: CDR1 SQVTM and CDR2 ANQGSEA.

The gene calls are TRBV7-8 and TRBJ2-1; D is uncertain. Trimming cost V 5 bases and J 11 bases, with 13 bases left between them. This CDR3 is 12 amino acids long. The germline CDR1 and CDR2 sequences are SGHVS and FQNEAQ. The DNA for the CDR3 is TGTGCCAGCAGCAATGGGAAGACAAAGCAGTTCTTC. Its protein is CASSNGKTKQFF.

In its sample, this clonotype was seen many times. The chain recombines TRBV7-2 with TRBJ2-7; D is uncertain. Trimming removed 1 base at V and 3 bases at J, with 10 bases between. Germline V gene lookup returns CDR1 SGHTA and CDR2 FQGNSA. The CDR3 totals 14 residues. The chain's CDR3 is CASSLESRFYEQYF. The CDR3 DNA is TGTGCCAGCAGCTTAGAGAGTAGGTTCTACGAGCAGTACTTC.

This clonotype appeared a few times. V gene TRBV20-1 combines with J gene TRBJ2-7; 7 bases agree with TRBD2. J was trimmed by 4 bases and V by 3 bases; bases with no gene match: 9. This CDR3 has 14 residues. The germline V gene has CDR1 DFQATT and CDR2 SNEGSKA (reference sequence). The CDR3 region is CSAREPGLTYEQYF. The CDR3 DNA follows: TGCAGTGCTAGGGAACCGGGACTAACTTACGAGCAGTACTTC.

This clonotype was counted a few times. The J gene is TRBJ2-1, the V gene TRBV5-1; TRBD2 aligns across 12 bases. J lost 8 bases, V lost 4 bases, and 7 bases had no gene match. The CDR3 has 15 amino acids. Germline values: CDR1 SGHRS, CDR2 YFSETQ. The chain's CDR3 is CASSAGLAGIDEQFF. The CDR3 DNA is TGCGCCAGCAGCGCCGGACTAGCGGGAATCGATGAGCAGTTCTTC.

This clonotype was picked up one time. This chain joins TRBV28 and TRBJ2-2; perhaps TRBD1 as D (6 bases). This CDR3 contains 16 residues. Germline assignment: CDR1 MDHEN and CDR2 SYDVKM. V lost 7 bases, J lost 4 bases, and 19 bases lay in between. CDR3 DNA sequence: TGTGCCAGCAAATTGTCCCCCACAGGGTCCACCGGGGAGCTGTTTTTT. It encodes CASKLSPTGSTGELFF.

This chain joins TRBV7-2 and TRBJ1-1; D ambiguous. V lost 2 bases, J lost 0 bases, and 13 bases lay in between. CDR1 and CDR2 from the germline V gene are SGHTA and FQGNSA. This CDR3 is 16 amino acids long. CDR3 region: CASSLSWSGLNTEAFF. The CDR3 region has the DNA TGTGCCAGCAGCTTAAGTTGGTCAGGATTGAACACTGAAGCTTTCTTT.